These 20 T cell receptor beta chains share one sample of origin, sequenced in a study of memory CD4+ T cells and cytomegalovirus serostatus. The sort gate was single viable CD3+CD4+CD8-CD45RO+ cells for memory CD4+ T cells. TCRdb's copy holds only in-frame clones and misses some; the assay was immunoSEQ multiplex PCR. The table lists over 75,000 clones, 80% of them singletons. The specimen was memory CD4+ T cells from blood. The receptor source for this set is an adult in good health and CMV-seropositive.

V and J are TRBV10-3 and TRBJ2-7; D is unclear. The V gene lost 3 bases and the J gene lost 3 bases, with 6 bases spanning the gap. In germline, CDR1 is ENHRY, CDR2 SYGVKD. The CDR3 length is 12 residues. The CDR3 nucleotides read TGTGCCATCAGTGACGGCAGCTACGAGCAGTACTTC. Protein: CAISDGSYEQYF.

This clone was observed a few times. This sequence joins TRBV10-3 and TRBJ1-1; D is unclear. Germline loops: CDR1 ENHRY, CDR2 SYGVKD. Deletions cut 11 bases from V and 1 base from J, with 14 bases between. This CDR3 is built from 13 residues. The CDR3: CAARVLANTEAFF. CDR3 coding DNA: TGTGCCGCCAGAGTACTGGCGAACACTGAAGCTTTCTTT.

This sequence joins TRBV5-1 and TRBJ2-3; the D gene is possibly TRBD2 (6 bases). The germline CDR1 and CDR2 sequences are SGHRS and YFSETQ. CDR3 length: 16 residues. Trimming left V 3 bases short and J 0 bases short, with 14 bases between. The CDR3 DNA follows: TGCGCCAGCAGCTCCTCGGGAGCGGCCAGCACAGATACGCAGTATTTT. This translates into CASSSSGAASTDTQYF.

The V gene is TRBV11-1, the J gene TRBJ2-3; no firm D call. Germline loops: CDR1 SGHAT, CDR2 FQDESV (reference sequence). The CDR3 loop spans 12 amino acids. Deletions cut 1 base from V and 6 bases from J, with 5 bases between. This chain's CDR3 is CASSLGFDTQYF. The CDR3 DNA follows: TGTGCCAGCAGCTTAGGTTTCGATACGCAGTATTTT.

DNA of the CDR3: TGCAGCGTCAAAGGACAGGGGAAGACTAATGAAAAACTGTTTTTT. Its translation is CSVKGQGKTNEKLFF. This chain connects TRBV29-1 to TRBJ1-4, with 9 bases lining up with TRBD1. This CDR3 is 15 amino acids long. Per germline, CDR1 SQVTM and CDR2 ANQGSEA. Trimming at V came to 6 bases and at J to 2 bases, leaving 7 bases not matched to a gene.

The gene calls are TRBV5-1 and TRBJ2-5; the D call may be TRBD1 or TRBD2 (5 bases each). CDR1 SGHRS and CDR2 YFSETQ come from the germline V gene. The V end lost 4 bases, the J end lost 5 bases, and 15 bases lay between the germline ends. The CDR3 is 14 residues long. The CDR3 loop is CASSAPGREETQYF. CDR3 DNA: TGCGCCAGCAGCGCCCCGGGCAGGGAGGAGACCCAGTACTTC. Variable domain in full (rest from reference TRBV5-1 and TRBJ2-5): KAGVTQTPRYLIKTRGQQVTLSCSPISGHRSVSWYQQTPGQGLQFLFEYFSETQRNKGNFPGRFSGRQFSNSRSEMNVSTLELGDSALYLCASSAPGREETQYFGPGTRLLVL.

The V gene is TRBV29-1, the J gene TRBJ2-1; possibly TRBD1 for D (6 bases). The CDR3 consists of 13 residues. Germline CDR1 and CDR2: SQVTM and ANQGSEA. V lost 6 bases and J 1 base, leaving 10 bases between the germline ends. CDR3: CSVQGVSYNEQFF. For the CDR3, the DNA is TGCAGCGTACAGGGTGTTTCCTACAATGAGCAGTTCTTC.

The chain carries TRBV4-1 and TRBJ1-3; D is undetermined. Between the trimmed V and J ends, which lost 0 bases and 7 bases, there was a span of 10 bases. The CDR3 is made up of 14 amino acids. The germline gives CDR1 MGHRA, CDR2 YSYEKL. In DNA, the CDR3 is TGCGCCAGCAGCCAAGACACCGCCGGGAACACCATATATTTT. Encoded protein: CASSQDTAGNTIYF.

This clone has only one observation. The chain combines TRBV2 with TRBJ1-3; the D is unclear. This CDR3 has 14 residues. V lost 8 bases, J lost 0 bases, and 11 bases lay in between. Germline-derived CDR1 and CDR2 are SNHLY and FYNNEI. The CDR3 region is CASLLGSSGNTIYF. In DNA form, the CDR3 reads TGTGCCAGCTTACTGGGATCCTCTGGAAACACCATATATTTT.

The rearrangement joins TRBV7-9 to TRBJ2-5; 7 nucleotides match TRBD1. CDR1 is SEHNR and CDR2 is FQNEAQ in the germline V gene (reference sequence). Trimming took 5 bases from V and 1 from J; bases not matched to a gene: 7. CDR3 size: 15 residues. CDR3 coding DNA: TGTGCCAGCAGCGGAATGTGGACAGGCCAAGAGACCCAGTACTTC. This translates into CASSGMWTGQETQYF.

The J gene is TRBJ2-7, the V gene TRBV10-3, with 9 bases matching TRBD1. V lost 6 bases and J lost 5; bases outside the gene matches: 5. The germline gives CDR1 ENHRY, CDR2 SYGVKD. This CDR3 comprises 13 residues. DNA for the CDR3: TGTGCCATCAGCGGACAGGGGTGGGACGAGCAGTACTTC. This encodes CAISGQGWDEQYF.

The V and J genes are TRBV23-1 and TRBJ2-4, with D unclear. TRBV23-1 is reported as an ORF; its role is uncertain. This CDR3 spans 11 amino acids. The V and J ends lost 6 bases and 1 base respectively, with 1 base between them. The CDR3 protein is CASSAKNIQYF. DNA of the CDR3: TGCGCCAGCAGCGCCAAAAACATTCAGTACTTC.

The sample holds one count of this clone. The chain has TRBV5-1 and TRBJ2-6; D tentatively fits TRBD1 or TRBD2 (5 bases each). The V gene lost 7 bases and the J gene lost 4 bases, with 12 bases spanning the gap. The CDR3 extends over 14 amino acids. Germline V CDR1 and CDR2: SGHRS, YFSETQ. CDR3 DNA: TGCGCCAGCTCGCCCGGGACCGGGGCCAACGTCCTGACTTTC. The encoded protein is CASSPGTGANVLTF.

The CDR3 coding sequence is TGTGCCAGCAGCTTAGCGCGGCAGTCTGAAGCTTTCTTT. This encodes CASSLARQSEAFF. The V call is TRBV7-2, the J call TRBJ1-1; D remains ambiguous. The CDR3 contains 13 residues. The germline V gene encodes CDR1 SGHTA and CDR2 FQGNSA. V lost 0 bases and J 6 bases, leaving 8 bases between the germline ends.

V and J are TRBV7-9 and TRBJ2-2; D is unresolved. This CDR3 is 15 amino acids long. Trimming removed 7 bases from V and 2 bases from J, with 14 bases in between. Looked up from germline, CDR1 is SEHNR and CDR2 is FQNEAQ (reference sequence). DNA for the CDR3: TGTGCCAGCACCCCCTCCAGCGCCAACACCGGGGAGCTGTTTTTT. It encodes CASTPSSANTGELFF.

CDR3 region: CASSLDQYNEQFF. CDR3 DNA: TGCGCCAGCAGCCTGGACCAATACAATGAGCAGTTCTTC. The J gene is TRBJ2-1, the V gene TRBV5-1; D gene uncertain. The V and J ends lost 4 bases and 4 bases respectively, with 9 bases between them. The germline gives CDR1 SGHRS, CDR2 YFSETQ. The CDR3 has 13 amino acids.

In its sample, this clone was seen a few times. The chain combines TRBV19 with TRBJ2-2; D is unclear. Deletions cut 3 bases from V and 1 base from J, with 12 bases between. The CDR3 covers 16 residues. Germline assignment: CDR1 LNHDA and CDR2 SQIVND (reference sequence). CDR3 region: CASSMVAVRNTGELFF. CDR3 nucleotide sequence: TGTGCCAGTAGTATGGTTGCGGTTAGGAACACCGGGGAGCTGTTTTTT. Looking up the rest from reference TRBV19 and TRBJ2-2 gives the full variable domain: DGGITQSPKYLFRKEGQNVTLSCEQNLNHDAMYWYRQDPGQGLRLIYYSQIVNDFQKGDIAEGYSVSREKKESFPLTVTSAQKNPTAFYLCASSMVAVRNTGELFFGEGSRLTVL.

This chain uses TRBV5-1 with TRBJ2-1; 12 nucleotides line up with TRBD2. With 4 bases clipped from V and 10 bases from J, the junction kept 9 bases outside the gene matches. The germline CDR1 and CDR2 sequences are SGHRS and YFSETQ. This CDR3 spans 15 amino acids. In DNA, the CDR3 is TGCGCCAGCAGCCCGACTAGCGGGAGTTCTGGGGAGCAGTTCTTC. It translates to CASSPTSGSSGEQFF.

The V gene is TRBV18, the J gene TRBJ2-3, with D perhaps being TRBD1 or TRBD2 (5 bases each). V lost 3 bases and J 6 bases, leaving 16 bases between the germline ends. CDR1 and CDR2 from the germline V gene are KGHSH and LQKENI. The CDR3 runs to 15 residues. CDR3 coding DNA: TGTGCCAGCTCACCGAGGCAAACCGGGGCGGATACGCAGTATTTT. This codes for CASSPRQTGADTQYF. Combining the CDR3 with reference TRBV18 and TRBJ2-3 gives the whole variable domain NAGVMQNPRHLVRRRGQEARLRCSPMKGHSHVYWYRQLPEEGLKFMVYLQKENIIDESGMPKERFSAEFPKEGPSILRIQQVVRGDSAAYFCASSPRQTGADTQYFGPGTRLTVL.

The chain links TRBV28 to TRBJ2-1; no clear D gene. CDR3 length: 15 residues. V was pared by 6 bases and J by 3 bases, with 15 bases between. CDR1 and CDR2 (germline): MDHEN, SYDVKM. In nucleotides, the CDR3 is TGTGCCAGCAGGGCCCCCTTGAGCCTCTACAATGAGCAGTTCTTC. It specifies CASRAPLSLYNEQFF.